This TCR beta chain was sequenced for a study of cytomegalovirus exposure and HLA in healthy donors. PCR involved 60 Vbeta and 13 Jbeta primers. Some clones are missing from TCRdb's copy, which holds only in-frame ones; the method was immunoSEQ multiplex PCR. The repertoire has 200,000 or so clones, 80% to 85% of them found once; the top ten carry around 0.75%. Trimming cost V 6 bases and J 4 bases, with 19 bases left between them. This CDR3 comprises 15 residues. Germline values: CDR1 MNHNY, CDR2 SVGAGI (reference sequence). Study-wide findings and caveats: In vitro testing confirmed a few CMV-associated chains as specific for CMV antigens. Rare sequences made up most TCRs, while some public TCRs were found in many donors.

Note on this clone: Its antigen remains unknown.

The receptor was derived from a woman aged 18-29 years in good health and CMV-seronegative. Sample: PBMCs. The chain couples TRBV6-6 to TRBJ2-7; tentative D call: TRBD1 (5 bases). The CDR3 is CASRPYRGEEYEQYF. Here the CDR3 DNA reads TGTGCCAGCAGACCTTATAGGGGCGAAGAGTACGAGCAGTACTTC.